This TCR beta chain was recorded in a study of spatial heterogeneity in lung cancer. Whole-study context: Mean representation of each unique TCR and UMI combination in the raw reads exceeded 8.5 occurrences.

Time point: sample taken at primary tumor resection. TCRdb processed the 5' RACE reads anew with MiXCR; each CDR3 protein has one entry. Of fewer than 3,500 distinct CDR3 sequences in the sample, roughly 18% were seen once. This clonotype is medium-sized within its sample. This sequence originates from a male donor with early-stage non-small cell lung cancer. Here the sequenced sample was normal lung tissue next to the tumor, taken at surgery.

CDR3 coding DNA: TGCGCCAGCAGCTTGGACGGGAGTGGGACAGATACGCAGTATTTT. Translation: CASSLDGSGTDTQYF. This sequence joins TRBV5-1 and TRBJ2-3, with D tentatively TRBD2 (6 bases). Trimming left V 0 bases short and J 3 bases short, with 11 bases between. Germline assignment: CDR1 SGHRS and CDR2 YFSETQ. The CDR3 is 15 residues long.